This T cell receptor beta chain was sequenced for a study of T cell repertoires in cytomegalovirus infection. Looking at the study overall: Signatures in public TCR beta sequences pointed to both CMV infection and matching HLA type.

Notes on the study in general: Frequencies of public TCR beta families were cumulated, and this identified carriers of CMV plus the relevant HLA. HLA-C-restricted CMV clonotypes gave the most frequent clonotype in two of eight donors.

Many counts were recorded for this clonotype. The antigen is unknown. The germline V and J ends were trimmed by 0 bases and 9 bases, with 18 bases remaining between them. In germline, CDR1 is SGHDN, CDR2 FVKESK. The CDR3 is 17 amino acids. TCRdb re-called the reads with MiXCR, one entry per CDR3 protein. The sample contains almost 300,000 distinct CDR3 sequences, about 9.1% of which appear only once. The source is a human donor in good health (CMV status not recorded). Some clones in this sample may be carry-over from other donors' samples. The rearrangement uses TRBV14 and TRBJ1-6, with D possibly TRBD1 on 5 matching bases. Material: PBMCs. CDR3 nucleotide sequence: TGTGCCAGCAGCCAAGATTTCTTGACAGTGGGGAGTTCACCCCTCCACTTT. Its translation: CASSQDFLTVGSSPLHF.